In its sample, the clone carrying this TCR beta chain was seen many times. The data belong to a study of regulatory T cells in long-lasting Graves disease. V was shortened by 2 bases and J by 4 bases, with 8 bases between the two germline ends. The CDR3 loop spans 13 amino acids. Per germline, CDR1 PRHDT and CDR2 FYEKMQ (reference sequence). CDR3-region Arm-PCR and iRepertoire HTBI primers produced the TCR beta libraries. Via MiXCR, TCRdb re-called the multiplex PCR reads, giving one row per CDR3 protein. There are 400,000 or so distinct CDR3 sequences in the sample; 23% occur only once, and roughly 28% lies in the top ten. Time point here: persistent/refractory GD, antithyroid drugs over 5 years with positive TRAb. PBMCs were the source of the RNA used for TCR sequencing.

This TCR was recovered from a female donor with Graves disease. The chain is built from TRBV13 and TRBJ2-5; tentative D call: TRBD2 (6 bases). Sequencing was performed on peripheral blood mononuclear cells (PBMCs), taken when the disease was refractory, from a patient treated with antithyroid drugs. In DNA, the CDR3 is TGTGCCAGCAGCTTAAATAGCGGAGAGACCCAGTACTTC. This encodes CASSLNSGETQYF.